These 13 T cell receptor beta chains were sequenced from one sample in a study of T cell responses to AZD1222 COVID-19 vaccine. The protocol was immunoSEQ multiplex PCR, while the TCRdb copy is restricted to in-frame clones and leaves out a portion. The sample contains roughly 120,000 clones, approximately 86% of which appear only once. This material consisted of peripheral blood, taken 28 days after the second AZD1222 dose. The source is an adult who received the AZD1222 COVID-19 vaccine.

This chain uses TRBV7-8 with TRBJ1-3; a weak D match, TRBD1 (6 bases). Germline V gene data show CDR1 as SGHVS and CDR2 as FQNEAQ. V was trimmed by 1 base and J by 4 bases, leaving 20 bases between them. The CDR3 consists of 18 residues. The CDR3 DNA follows: TGTGCCAGCAGCTTAGGGGTCAGGGGCACCGTATCCGGAAACACCATATATTTT. As protein: CASSLGVRGTVSGNTIYF.

The J gene is TRBJ1-6, the V gene TRBV30; the D gene is possibly TRBD1 (6 bases). V dropped 1 base and J dropped 0 bases, with 10 bases sitting between them. This CDR3 has 16 amino acids. Germline CDR1 is GTSNPN and CDR2 is SVGIG (reference sequence). Written as DNA, the CDR3 is TGTGCCTGGAGTGCAACAGGGCACTCCTATAATTCACCCCTCCACTTT. It translates to CAWSATGHSYNSPLHF.

The V gene is TRBV7-2, the J gene TRBJ1-2; D may be TRBD1 (6 bases). This CDR3 spans 16 amino acids. In germline, CDR1 is SGHTA, CDR2 FQGNSA. The V gene lost 5 bases and the J gene lost 7 bases, with 23 bases spanning the gap. The CDR3 region has the DNA TGTGCCAGCAGCCTCCAAACAGGGCCCCAGTCAGGTGGCTACACCTTC. This gives the protein CASSLQTGPQSGGYTF.

The chain recombines TRBV13 with TRBJ2-7; 10 bases line up with TRBD1. The CDR3 has 14 amino acids. Trimming at V came to 3 bases and at J to 3 bases, leaving 2 bases not matched to a gene. The germline CDR1 and CDR2 sequences are PRHDT and FYEKMQ (reference sequence). The chain's CDR3 is CASSLGQGIYEQYF. The DNA of the CDR3 is TGTGCCAGCAGCTTGGGACAGGGGATCTACGAGCAGTACTTC.

The chain is built from TRBV19 and TRBJ2-7; 9 nucleotides match TRBD1. Looked up from germline, CDR1 is LNHDA and CDR2 is SQIVND (reference sequence). V shed 10 bases, J shed 4 bases, and the junction held 8 bases outside the gene matches. The CDR3 is made up of 13 amino acids. CDR3 in DNA: TGTGCCACTTCGGACAGGGGTTCTTACGAGCAGTACTTC. Protein sequence: CATSDRGSYEQYF.

CDR3 region: CASSLPPAGELFF. CDR3 coding DNA: TGTGCCAGCAGTTTACCCCCGGCCGGGGAGCTGTTTTTT. J is TRBJ2-2 and V is TRBV27; D is uncertain. Germline values: CDR1 MNHEY, CDR2 SMNVEV (reference sequence). The CDR3 covers 13 residues. The V end lost 2 bases, the J end lost 6 bases, and 7 bases lay between the germline ends.

Concerning this clone itself: The identical CDR3 is also encoded by other nucleotide sequences in the sample. This rearrangement joins TRBV12-3 or TRBV12-4 to TRBJ2-3, with D hard to call. This CDR3 contains 11 residues. Trimming cost V 5 bases and J 2 bases, with 2 bases left between them. CDR3 DNA sequence: TGTGCCAGCAGTCTCACAGATACGCAGTATTTT. Protein sequence: CASSLTDTQYF.

Here the CDR3 reads CAWSGQGSYGYTF. CDR3 bases: TGTGCCTGGAGTGGACAGGGTAGCTATGGCTACACCTTC. The chain recombines TRBV30 with TRBJ1-2; TRBD1 matches 7 bases. Germline V gene lookup returns CDR1 GTSNPN and CDR2 SVGIG (reference sequence). V lost 1 base, J lost 4 bases, and 3 bases stayed unmatched. This CDR3 has 13 amino acids.

In this sample, this clone turned up once. The chain recombines TRBV7-9 with TRBJ1-2; the match to TRBD1 covers 8 bases. V shed 4 bases and J 0 bases; nucleotides not matched to a gene: 13. CDR3 length: 18 amino acids. Germline assignment: CDR1 SEHNR and CDR2 FQNEAQ (reference sequence). The CDR3: CASSSKLTRDRSNYGYTF. As DNA, the CDR3 is TGTGCCAGCAGCTCCAAACTTACCCGGGACAGGTCTAACTATGGCTACACCTTC. The full variable domain, with the rest looked up from reference TRBV7-9 and TRBJ1-2, is DTGVSQNPRHKITKRGQNVTFRCDPISEHNRLYWYRQTLGQGPEFLTYFQNEAQLEKSRLLSDRFSAERPKGSFSTLEIQRTEQGDSAMYLCASSSKLTRDRSNYGYTFGSGTRLTVV.

This clone was found once. The chain joins TRBV19 to TRBJ2-3, with 9 bases fitting TRBD2. This CDR3 comprises 15 residues. Germline CDR1 and CDR2: LNHDA and SQIVND (reference sequence). V was clipped by 5 bases and J by 8 bases; unmatched bases: 11. This chain's CDR3 is CASSLGGGAEATQYF. The DNA of the CDR3 is TGTGCCAGTAGTCTAGGCGGGGGGGCCGAGGCTACGCAGTATTTT.

The V gene is TRBV6-5, the J gene TRBJ1-3; no clear D gene. In germline, CDR1 is MNHEY, CDR2 SVGAGI. The length of the CDR3 is 14 residues. V lost 7 bases and J lost 2, with 12 bases in between. The CDR3 DNA reads as TGTGCCAGCACCTCCCAACGGGCTGGAAACACCATATATTTT. It is translated as CASTSQRAGNTIYF.

The chain has TRBV28 and TRBJ2-1; tentative D call: TRBD2 (6 bases). From germline, CDR1 is MDHEN and CDR2 SYDVKM. The CDR3 contains 14 residues. With 7 bases removed from V and 10 bases from J, the gap between germline ends came to 20 bases. CDR3 nucleotides: TGTGCCAGCAACTCTGCGGGGAGCCACCGAGAGCAGTTCTTC. Translated: CASNSAGSHREQFF. The entire variable domain, with the rest obtained from reference TRBV28 and TRBJ2-1, is as follows: DVKVTQSSRYLVKRTGEKVFLECVQDMDHENMFWYRQDPGLGLRLIYFSYDVKMKEKGDIPEGYSVSREKKERFSLILESASTNQTSMYLCASNSAGSHREQFFGPGTRLTVL.

The V gene is TRBV19, the J gene TRBJ1-4; D is uncertain. The CDR3 is made up of 13 amino acids. Germline V gene lookup returns CDR1 LNHDA and CDR2 SQIVND (reference sequence). The V gene lost 7 bases and the J gene lost 8 bases, with 14 bases spanning the gap. CDR3 amino acids: CASKPPRGEKLFF. The CDR3 region has the DNA TGTGCCAGTAAGCCCCCACGTGGGGAAAAACTGTTTTTT.